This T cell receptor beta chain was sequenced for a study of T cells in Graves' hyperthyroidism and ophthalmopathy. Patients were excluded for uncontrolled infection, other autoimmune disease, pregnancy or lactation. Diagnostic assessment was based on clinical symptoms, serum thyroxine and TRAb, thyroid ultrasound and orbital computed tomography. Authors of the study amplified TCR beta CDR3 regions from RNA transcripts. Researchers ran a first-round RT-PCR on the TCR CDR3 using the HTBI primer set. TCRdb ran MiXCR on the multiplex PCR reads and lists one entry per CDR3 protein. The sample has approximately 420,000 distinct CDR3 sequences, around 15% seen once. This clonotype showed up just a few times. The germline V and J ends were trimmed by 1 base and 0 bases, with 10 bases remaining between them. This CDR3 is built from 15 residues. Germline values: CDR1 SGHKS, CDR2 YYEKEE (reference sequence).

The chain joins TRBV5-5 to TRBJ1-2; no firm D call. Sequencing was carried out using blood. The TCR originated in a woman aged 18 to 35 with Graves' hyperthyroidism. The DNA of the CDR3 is TGTGCCAGCAGCTTGACGACGGGAGCTAACTATGGCTACACCTTC. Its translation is CASSLTTGANYGYTF.